These 29 T cell receptor beta chains were all obtained from the same sample, sequenced in a study of primary melanoma T cells and metastatic recurrence. The data were produced by immunoSEQ multiplex PCR, yet TCRdb's version contains in-frame clones alone and is incomplete. The sample yields about 500 clones, nearly 90% seen once. The specimen was melanoma tumor tissue. These receptors all stem from a human donor with melanoma.

The rearrangement uses TRBV11-3 and TRBJ2-1, with TRBD2 identical over 7 bases. Germline CDR1 and CDR2: SGHNT and YENEEA. The CDR3 contains 17 residues. V shed 4 bases and J 7 bases; nucleotides not matched to a gene: 16. The DNA of the CDR3 is TGTGCCAGCAGCTCTCACAGCGGGAACCTCCCTTGGAATGAGCAGTTCTTC. It specifies CASSSHSGNLPWNEQFF. The variable domain in full, with the rest retrieved from reference TRBV11-3 and TRBJ2-1, is EAGVVQSPRYKIIEKKQPVAFWCNPISGHNTLYWYLQNLGQGPELLIRYENEEAVDDSQLPKDRFSAERLKGVDSTLKIQPAELGDSAVYLCASSSHSGNLPWNEQFFGPGTRLTVL.

The chain joins TRBV5-1 to TRBJ2-1, with TRBD2 identical over 8 bases. V gave up 3 bases and J gave up 9 bases; unmatched junction bases: 17. Germline values: CDR1 SGHRS, CDR2 YFSETQ. This CDR3 has 17 residues. The CDR3 here is CASSSGGDSQTLGEQFF. The CDR3 coding sequence is TGCGCCAGCAGCTCGGGAGGGGACTCCCAAACTTTGGGTGAGCAGTTCTTC.

The chain uses TRBV6-8 and TRBJ2-7; TRBD2 matches at 13 bases. Germline loops: CDR1 MNHGY, CDR2 SAAAGT. The V gene end was trimmed by 6 bases and the J gene end by 7 bases; junction bases not matched to a gene: 12. CDR3 size: 16 residues. The CDR3 nucleotides read TGTGCCAGCAGCCGAATTCCGGGACTAGCGGGACATGAGCAGTACTTC. Translating gives CASSRIPGLAGHEQYF.

This chain joins TRBV19 and TRBJ1-3, with 9 bases aligning to TRBD1. V shed 9 bases, J shed 0 bases, and the junction held 9 bases outside the gene matches. The CDR3 totals 16 residues. Germline V gives CDR1 LNHDA, CDR2 SQIVND (reference sequence). CDR3 in DNA: TGTGCCAGGGGACAGGGTAAGCCCGACTCTGGAAACACCATATATTTT. Translated: CARGQGKPDSGNTIYF. Supplemented by reference TRBV19 and TRBJ1-3, the full variable domain reads DGGITQSPKYLFRKEGQNVTLSCEQNLNHDAMYWYRQDPGQGLRLIYYSQIVNDFQKGDIAEGYSVSREKKESFPLTVTSAQKNPTAFYLCARGQGKPDSGNTIYFGEGSWLTVV.

The chain has TRBV11-3 and TRBJ2-7; the match to TRBD1 covers 8 bases. CDR1 SGHNT and CDR2 YENEEA come from the germline V gene. The CDR3 length is 19 residues. V was pared by 6 bases and J by 0 bases, with 19 bases of the junction left unmatched. CDR3 DNA: TGTGCCAGCAGACCCTTTCTGGGGACAGGACCCCTCAGCTCCTACGAGCAGTACTTC. Protein sequence: CASRPFLGTGPLSSYEQYF.

This clone was observed once. This chain joins TRBV11-3 and TRBJ1-2, with unresolved D. This CDR3 has 14 residues. Germline lookup yields CDR1 SGHNT and CDR2 YENEEA. V was cut by 5 bases and J by 7 bases, with 17 bases left in between. Here the CDR3 DNA reads TGTGCCAGCAGCGCAGCTCCGGCTTCTGGTGGCTACACCTTC. It encodes CASSAAPASGGYTF.

The J gene is TRBJ2-1, the V gene TRBV11-3; D is perhaps TRBD2 (6 bases). The CDR3 covers 15 residues. V lost 5 bases, J lost 0 bases, and 11 bases lay in between. Germline CDR1 reads SGHNT; CDR2 reads YENEEA. The DNA of the CDR3 is TGTGCCAGCAGCAGCAGCGGGCCCTCCTACAATGAGCAGTTCTTC. This gives the protein CASSSSGPSYNEQFF.

This chain joins TRBV5-1 and TRBJ2-3, with 9 bases matching TRBD2. From germline, CDR1 is SGHRS and CDR2 YFSETQ. The CDR3 is 16 amino acids. The ends lost 0 bases at V and 6 bases at J; junction bases unmatched: 8. CDR3 residues: CASSLAVAGAADTQYF. CDR3 bases: TGCGCCAGCAGCTTGGCAGTAGCGGGAGCCGCGGATACGCAGTATTTT.

The rearrangement joins TRBV5-1 to TRBJ2-5, with 12 bases identical to TRBD1. Germline assignment: CDR1 SGHRS and CDR2 YFSETQ. Trimming took 4 bases from V and 7 from J; bases not matched to a gene: 8. The length of the CDR3 is 15 residues. CDR3: CASSKGTGGVGTQYF. The CDR3 DNA reads as TGCGCCAGCAGCAAAGGGACAGGGGGCGTGGGGACCCAGTACTTC.

The chain is built from TRBV11-3 and TRBJ1-2, with D maybe TRBD1 (6 bases). V lost 7 bases and J lost 4, with 16 bases in between. The CDR3 loop spans 14 amino acids. The germline V gene encodes CDR1 SGHNT and CDR2 YENEEA. CDR3 bases: TGTGCCAGCAAGGCGGCTACAGGGCGCTATGGCTACACCTTC. This codes for CASKAATGRYGYTF.

The chain carries TRBV6-8 and TRBJ2-3; possible D gene TRBD2, 7 bases. The CDR3 is made up of 15 amino acids. V was pared by 8 bases and J by 3 bases, with 18 bases between. The germline gives CDR1 MNHGY, CDR2 SAAAGT. As DNA, the CDR3 is TGTGCCAGCGCCCCTTGGGGGGGCTCGACAGATACGCAGTATTTT. It specifies CASAPWGGSTDTQYF.

The J gene is TRBJ2-3, the V gene TRBV28; 7 nucleotides line up with TRBD2. The germline gives CDR1 MDHEN, CDR2 SYDVKM. After removal of 5 bases from V and 5 bases from J, the junction contained 13 bases not matched to a gene. There are 16 residues in the CDR3. The CDR3 sequence: CASSPRMAGVGDTQYF. Here the CDR3 DNA reads TGTGCCAGCAGTCCAAGAATGGCGGGAGTCGGAGATACGCAGTATTTT.

The V call is TRBV18, the J call TRBJ2-3; 7 bases align to TRBD2. The CDR3 spans 16 residues. V shed 3 bases, J shed 0 bases, and the junction held 6 bases outside the gene matches. Looked up from germline, CDR1 is KGHSH and CDR2 is LQKENI. The CDR3 loop is CASSPGAGRSTDTQYF. The CDR3 nucleotides read TGTGCCAGCTCACCCGGAGCGGGGAGAAGCACAGATACGCAGTATTTT.

V usage is TRBV22-1 and J usage is TRBJ2-3; whether TRBD2, the table's D call, matches the DNA was not checked. TRBV22-1 is designated a pseudogene. This CDR3 comprises 13 residues. CDR3 DNA: TGTGCCAGCAGCCCTGGGGGGACAGATACGCAGTATTTT. Translating gives CASSPGGTDTQYF.

The chain carries TRBV6-8 and TRBJ2-3; tentatively, D is TRBD2 (6 bases). V lost 6 bases and J lost 2, with 18 bases in between. The CDR3 extends over 16 amino acids. The germline V gene encodes CDR1 MNHGY and CDR2 SAAAGT. The CDR3 sequence: CASSLRTNPDTDTQYF. Written as DNA, the CDR3 is TGTGCCAGCAGCCTAAGGACTAACCCCGACACAGATACGCAGTATTTT.

The chain carries TRBV19 and TRBJ1-1, with 7 nucleotides matching TRBD1. CDR3 length equals 16 residues. CDR1 is LNHDA, CDR2 SQIVND, per germline (reference sequence). V shed 4 bases and J 1 base; nucleotides not matched to a gene: 9. This CDR3 reads CASSKTGREKNTEAFF. As DNA, the CDR3 is TGTGCCAGTAGTAAGACAGGGAGGGAAAAGAACACTGAAGCTTTCTTT.

This rearrangement joins TRBV7-8 to TRBJ2-1; TRBD2 matches at 7 bases. CDR1 and CDR2 (germline): SGHVS, FQNEAQ. The CDR3 has 15 amino acids. Trimming took 0 bases from V and 4 from J; bases not matched to a gene: 3. CDR3 sequence (DNA): TGTGCCAGCAGCTTAGCGGCGGGAGCGTACAATGAGCAGTTCTTC. It specifies CASSLAAGAYNEQFF.

The CDR3 here is CASSLQRGTEAFF. CDR3 in DNA: TGTGCCAGCTCGCTTCAGAGGGGCACTGAAGCTTTCTTT. The chain combines TRBV18 with TRBJ1-1; the D gene is possibly TRBD1 (5 bases). Germline CDR1 reads KGHSH; CDR2 reads LQKENI. CDR3 length: 13 amino acids. Trimming stripped 6 bases from V and 4 bases from J, with 12 bases between.

The chain recombines TRBV6-8 with TRBJ1-1; D call uncertain. V was trimmed by 8 bases and J by 1 base, leaving 11 bases between them. CDR1 and CDR2 from the germline V gene are MNHGY and SAAAGT. The CDR3 consists of 13 residues. Here the CDR3 DNA reads TGTGCCAGCCTCCTTCGACGGAACACTGAAGCTTTCTTT. Encoded protein: CASLLRRNTEAFF.

V and J are TRBV6-8 and TRBJ1-3; D remains unclear. Looked up from germline, CDR1 is MNHGY and CDR2 is SAAAGT. The CDR3 extends over 17 amino acids. The V gene lost 5 bases and the J gene lost 0 bases, with 17 bases spanning the gap. The CDR3 protein is CASSHPTVGYSGNTIYF. CDR3 nucleotide sequence: TGTGCCAGCAGTCACCCGACTGTGGGCTACTCTGGAAACACCATATATTTT.

This chain links TRBV6-8 with TRBJ2-5; 9 bases align to TRBD1. The CDR3 spans 15 residues. The germline gives CDR1 MNHGY, CDR2 SAAAGT. Losses at the gene ends were 6 bases for V and 5 bases for J; bases not matched to a gene: 10. CDR3 sequence: CASSPLATGGETQYF. The CDR3 DNA reads as TGTGCCAGCAGCCCCCTCGCCACAGGGGGCGAGACCCAGTACTTC.

Here the CDR3 reads CASTWRSINQPQHF. CDR3 coding DNA: TGTGCCAGTACTTGGCGTTCCATCAATCAGCCCCAGCATTTT. The chain combines TRBV19 with TRBJ1-5; D is uncertain. The germline gives CDR1 LNHDA, CDR2 SQIVND (reference sequence). The CDR3 totals 14 residues. V was trimmed by 7 bases and J by 3 bases, leaving 13 bases between them. Full variable domain (rest looked up from reference TRBV19 and TRBJ1-5): DGGITQSPKYLFRKEGQNVTLSCEQNLNHDAMYWYRQDPGQGLRLIYYSQIVNDFQKGDIAEGYSVSREKKESFPLTVTSAQKNPTAFYLCASTWRSINQPQHFGDGTRLSIL.

This chain joins TRBV6-1 and TRBJ2-1; D possibly corresponds to TRBD2 (7 bases). Germline V gene lookup returns CDR1 MNHNS and CDR2 SASEGT. V gave up 1 base and J gave up 6 bases, with 13 bases separating them. CDR3 length equals 15 residues. The CDR3 region has the DNA TGTGCCAGCAGTGAAGGGGGGGGCAATTTCAATGAGCAGTTCTTC. Amino acids: CASSEGGGNFNEQFF.

By sample fraction, this clone is hyperexpanded. This chain joins TRBV11-3 and TRBJ2-7; TRBD1 might be the D (6 bases). Germline CDR1 reads SGHNT; CDR2 reads YENEEA. This CDR3 contains 14 residues. Trimming left V 5 bases short and J 2 bases short, with 13 bases between. The CDR3 DNA is TGTGCCAGCAGCATACCTGAGGGGGCCTACGAGCAGTACGTC. It encodes CASSIPEGAYEQYV.

This sequence joins TRBV6-8 and TRBJ1-1; no definite D call. The CDR3 runs to 13 residues. Trimming left V 4 bases short and J 2 bases short, with 8 bases between. Germline CDR1 is MNHGY and CDR2 is SAAAGT. CDR3 in amino acids: CASSWTDNTEAFF. For the CDR3, the DNA is TGTGCCAGCAGTTGGACGGATAACACTGAAGCTTTCTTT.

The chain employs TRBV12-5 and TRBJ2-1; 8 bases align to TRBD2. Germline V gene data show CDR1 as LGHNT and CDR2 as FRNRAP. This CDR3 comprises 15 residues. The V segment lost 4 bases and the J segment 4 bases; nucleotides outside the gene matches: 6. The CDR3, as DNA: TGTGCTAGTGGTTCCAGCGGGAGTCGGTACAATGAGCAGTTCTTC. The encoded protein is CASGSSGSRYNEQFF.

V and J are TRBV11-3 and TRBJ2-1; 14 bases are shared with TRBD2. CDR1 SGHNT and CDR2 YENEEA come from the germline V gene. V was pared by 5 bases and J by 6 bases, with 6 bases of the junction left unmatched. The CDR3 is 16 residues long. CDR3 protein: CASSRLAGGQGNEQFF. CDR3 bases: TGTGCCAGCAGCCGACTAGCGGGGGGGCAGGGCAATGAGCAGTTCTTC.

The chain couples TRBV29-1 to TRBJ1-2, with 10 bases fitting TRBD1. Trimming at V came to 6 bases and at J to 5 bases, leaving 18 bases not matched to a gene. The germline V gene encodes CDR1 SQVTM and CDR2 ANQGSEA. This CDR3 is built from 17 residues. CDR3 sequence reads: CSVDSRTGGEYKYGYTF. The CDR3 DNA reads TGCAGCGTGGATAGCCGGACAGGGGGTGAATATAAATATGGCTACACCTTC. The full variable domain, its missing parts supplied by reference TRBV29-1 and TRBJ1-2, is SAVISQKPSRDICQRGTSLTIQCQVDSQVTMMFWYRQQPGQSLTLIATANQGSEATYESGFVIDKFPISRPNLTFSTLTVSNMSPEDSSIYLCSVDSRTGGEYKYGYTFGSGTRLTVV.

The chain combines TRBV11-3 with TRBJ1-1; 7 nucleotides agree with TRBD1. Per the germline V gene, CDR1 is SGHNT and CDR2 is YENEEA. Trimming removed 5 bases from V and 2 bases from J; junction bases left unmatched: 5. This CDR3 comprises 14 residues. CDR3 bases: TGTGCCAGCAGCCGGCGGGACAGCAACACTGAAGCTTTCTTT. It specifies CASSRRDSNTEAFF.